These 30 T cell receptor beta chains were all obtained from the same sample, sequenced in a study of shared clonotypes between healthy human individuals. TCRdb keeps only in-frame clones here, not all; method: immunoSEQ multiplex PCR. The sample lists 950,000 to 1,100,000 clones, roughly 80% occurring once. Sequencing was done on a sample of memory CD4+ T cells sorted from blood. Noted subset: CD45RA-negative fraction. The receptor source for this set is a man aged 18-30 years in good health.

The V call is TRBV7-6, the J call TRBJ2-1, with TRBD2 matching 7 bases. The CDR3 covers 17 residues. CDR1 and CDR2 from the germline V gene are SGHVS and FNYEAQ. V shed 4 bases, J shed 0 bases, and the junction held 9 bases outside the gene matches. The CDR3 here is CASSYRLATLSYNEQFF. The CDR3 bases are TGTGCCAGCAGCTACCGACTAGCCACGCTCTCCTACAATGAGCAGTTCTTC. The variable domain in full, completed from reference TRBV7-6 and TRBJ2-1, reads GAGVSQSPRYKVTKRGQDVALRCDPISGHVSLYWYRQALGQGPEFLTYFNYEAQQDKSGLPNDRFSAERPEGSISTLTIQRTEQRDSAMYRCASSYRLATLSYNEQFFGPGTRLTVL.

V gene TRBV5-6 combines with J gene TRBJ2-5; TRBD2 agrees at 12 bases. This CDR3 comprises 17 residues. The germline gives CDR1 SGHDT, CDR2 YYEEEE. V shed 4 bases and J 2 bases; nucleotides not matched to a gene: 9. CDR3 DNA sequence: TGTGCCAGCAGCGTTGAACCGACTAGCGGGAGACAAGAGACCCAGTACTTC. The encoded protein is CASSVEPTSGRQETQYF.

The J gene is TRBJ2-7, the V gene TRBV6-1; TRBD1 matches 9 bases. Germline CDR1 reads MNHNS; CDR2 reads SASEGT. Trimming at V came to 6 bases and at J to 11 bases, leaving 17 bases not matched to a gene. The CDR3 extends over 15 amino acids. The CDR3, as DNA: TGTGCCAGCAGGACCCTCCTGGGACAGGGTGCTCGGAAGTACTTC. Protein sequence: CASRTLLGQGARKYF.

The rearrangement links TRBV2 to TRBJ2-1; the match to TRBD2 covers 10 bases. Germline CDR1 is SNHLY and CDR2 is FYNNEI. V shed 2 bases, J shed 6 bases, and the junction held 10 bases outside the gene matches. The CDR3 is 17 amino acids. The CDR3 sequence is CASSEQLAGRVGNEQFF. CDR3 DNA: TGTGCCAGCAGTGAACAACTAGCGGGACGAGTAGGCAATGAGCAGTTCTTC.

Remarks on this clone: Other DNA sequences in this sample translate to the same CDR3. The J gene is TRBJ1-5, the V gene TRBV11-2, with D unresolved. Trimming removed 1 base at V and 4 bases at J, with 5 bases between. Per germline, CDR1 SGHAT and CDR2 FQNNGV. This CDR3 region has 13 residues. CDR3 coding DNA: TGTGCCAGCAGCTTAGCTCTTAATCAGCCCCAGCATTTT. Its protein is CASSLALNQPQHF.

This sequence joins TRBV15 and TRBJ2-7; D remains unclear. This CDR3 contains 12 residues. Trimming left V 8 bases short and J 3 bases short, with 11 bases between. CDR1 and CDR2 (germline): LNHNV, YYDKDF (reference sequence). CDR3 loop: CATGRSIYEQYF. The CDR3 DNA is TGTGCCACCGGGCGAAGTATCTACGAGCAGTACTTC.

The J gene is TRBJ1-5, the V gene TRBV6-6; 7 bases line up with TRBD1. Germline V CDR1 and CDR2: MNHNY, SVGAGI (reference sequence). J gave up 11 bases and V 6 bases, and 16 bases lay outside the gene matches. The CDR3 loop spans 15 amino acids. DNA for the CDR3: TGTGCCAGCAGCGGCGCGGCAGGGGGGGTTTTGGCCCAGCATTTT. Translation gives CASSGAAGGVLAQHF.

The V call is TRBV19, the J call TRBJ1-5, with 8 bases matching TRBD1. Germline values: CDR1 LNHDA, CDR2 SQIVND (reference sequence). Trimming took 5 bases from V and 7 from J; bases not matched to a gene: 7. The CDR3 loop spans 14 amino acids. The CDR3, as DNA: TGTGCCAGTAGTCCGCAGGGGGCTAGACAGCCCCAGCATTTT. Translated, it gives CASSPQGARQPQHF.

V gene TRBV28 combines with J gene TRBJ1-2; possible D gene TRBD1, 6 bases. CDR1 is MDHEN, CDR2 SYDVKM, per germline. CDR3 length: 14 residues. V was trimmed by 3 bases and J by 8 bases, leaving 16 bases between them. As DNA, the CDR3 is TGTGCCAGCAGTTTCCAGGGGTTATCGGAAGGCTACACCTTC. Translation: CASSFQGLSEGYTF.

The chain couples TRBV7-9 to TRBJ2-3, with 7 bases lining up with TRBD1. Germline V lookup: CDR1 SEHNR, CDR2 FQNEAQ (reference sequence). After removal of 5 bases from V and 5 bases from J, the junction contained 7 bases not matched to a gene. The CDR3 loop spans 14 amino acids. DNA of the CDR3: TGTGCCAGCAGCCAGGGACAGTTCGGAGATACGCAGTATTTT. Translated, it gives CASSQGQFGDTQYF.

The J gene is TRBJ1-1, the V gene TRBV27, with D possibly being TRBD1 (6 bases). Trimming cost V 3 bases and J 0 bases, with 11 bases left between them. Germline V lookup: CDR1 MNHEY, CDR2 SMNVEV (reference sequence). CDR3 length: 15 residues. In DNA form, the CDR3 reads TGTGCCAGCAGTTTCAGGAGGGGGATGAACACTGAAGCTTTCTTT. Translated, it gives CASSFRRGMNTEAFF.

This clone was counted a few times. This chain joins TRBV2 and TRBJ2-4, with TRBD1 matching over 9 bases. The CDR3 is 13 amino acids. The V and J ends lost 8 bases and 9 bases, in that order; junction bases with no gene match: 8. CDR1 and CDR2 (germline): SNHLY, FYNNEI. This CDR3 reads CASAGQGFSIQYF. The CDR3 nucleotides are TGTGCCAGCGCCGGACAGGGGTTTAGCATTCAGTACTTC.

This clone was seen a few times. The chain links TRBV6-5 to TRBJ1-1; D remains unclear. Between the trimmed V and J ends, which lost 2 bases and 0 bases, there was a span of 10 bases. Germline V gene lookup returns CDR1 MNHEY and CDR2 SVGAGI. The CDR3 loop spans 15 amino acids. The CDR3 region has the DNA TGTGCCAGCAGTTACCGAGGGAGGGTGAACACTGAAGCTTTCTTT. It encodes CASSYRGRVNTEAFF.

The V call is TRBV5-1, the J call TRBJ1-2; D uncertain. Trimming took off 5 bases at V and 0 bases at J, with 8 bases between the two ends. Germline CDR1 is SGHRS and CDR2 is YFSETQ. The CDR3 loop spans 13 amino acids. The CDR3 sequence is CASRPGPNYGYTF. The CDR3 nucleotides are TGCGCCAGCAGACCGGGCCCTAACTATGGCTACACCTTC. The variable domain in full, completed from reference TRBV5-1 and TRBJ1-2, reads KAGVTQTPRYLIKTRGQQVTLSCSPISGHRSVSWYQQTPGQGLQFLFEYFSETQRNKGNFPGRFSGRQFSNSRSEMNVSTLELGDSALYLCASRPGPNYGYTFGSGTRLTVV.

The chain has TRBV2 and TRBJ1-2, with no clear D. The V gene's germline CDR1 is SNHLY and CDR2 FYNNEI. The CDR3 extends over 12 amino acids. V lost 7 bases and J 4 bases, leaving 10 bases between the germline ends. CDR3 loop: CASNPAGYGYTF. The CDR3 DNA reads as TGTGCCAGCAATCCGGCGGGCTATGGCTACACCTTC.

The chain carries TRBV2 and TRBJ2-2; 7 nucleotides line up with TRBD1. This CDR3 has 12 amino acids. With 6 bases clipped from V and 13 bases from J, the junction kept 8 bases outside the gene matches. Germline V gene data show CDR1 as SNHLY and CDR2 as FYNNEI. The CDR3 loop is CASRVDRAALFF. As DNA, the CDR3 is TGTGCCAGCAGAGTAGACAGGGCAGCGCTGTTTTTT.

This chain connects TRBV30 to TRBJ2-7, with D perhaps matching TRBD1 (6 bases). CDR3 size: 14 residues. V was cut by 1 base and J by 4 bases, with 14 bases left in between. CDR1 and CDR2 from the germline V gene are GTSNPN and SVGIG (reference sequence). The DNA for the CDR3 is TGTGCCTGGAGTGGCGAAAGGACAGTGTACGAGCAGTACTTC. It is translated as CAWSGERTVYEQYF.

V gene TRBV19 combines with J gene TRBJ1-2; D unresolved. This CDR3 is 14 amino acids long. Trimming removed 3 bases at V and 2 bases at J, with 10 bases between. CDR1 is LNHDA, CDR2 SQIVND, per germline (reference sequence). The CDR3 reads CASSMQKTNYGYTF. The CDR3 DNA reads TGTGCCAGTAGTATGCAGAAGACAAACTATGGCTACACCTTC.

J is TRBJ2-7 and V is TRBV10-3, with 7 bases aligning to TRBD1. CDR1 and CDR2 from the germline V gene are ENHRY and SYGVKD. This CDR3 is 11 amino acids long. V was pared by 10 bases and J by 3 bases, with 3 bases of the junction left unmatched. The CDR3 loop is CATTGDYEQYF. CDR3 DNA: TGTGCCACCACAGGGGACTACGAGCAGTACTTC.

This chain connects TRBV28 to TRBJ1-2; a weak D match, TRBD1 (5 bases). Germline values: CDR1 MDHEN, CDR2 SYDVKM. The CDR3 contains 17 residues. V lost 3 bases, J lost 10 bases, and 27 bases lay in between. The CDR3 nucleotides are TGTGCCAGCAGTTTCGGTTGGGTTGGCAGTGGGGGTGCCACCTACACCTTC. It translates to CASSFGWVGSGGATYTF.

This clone has only one observation. Within the sample, other DNA sequences also encode this same CDR3. CDR3 in amino acids: CASSVEGGGSYEQYF. CDR3 nucleotide sequence: TGTGCCAGCAGCGTAGAAGGGGGAGGATCCTACGAGCAGTACTTC. This chain uses TRBV9 with TRBJ2-7; either TRBD1 or TRBD2 may fit D (6 bases each). CDR3 size: 15 residues. CDR1 is SGDLS, CDR2 YYNGEE, per germline. V was pared by 0 bases and J by 1 base, with 11 bases between.

The rearrangement joins TRBV30 to TRBJ1-4, with 9 bases that match TRBD1. The V and J ends lost 8 bases and 5 bases, in that order; junction bases with no gene match: 3. Per the germline V gene, CDR1 is GTSNPN and CDR2 is SVGIG (reference sequence). The CDR3 length is 12 residues. The CDR3 DNA follows: TGTGCCGGGGGGACAGGGAATGAAAAACTGTTTTTT. This gives the protein CAGGTGNEKLFF.

The rearrangement uses TRBV2 and TRBJ1-4, with 10 nucleotides matching TRBD1. Losses at the gene ends were 7 bases for V and 2 bases for J; bases not matched to a gene: 4. Per the germline V gene, CDR1 is SNHLY and CDR2 is FYNNEI. This CDR3 is 15 amino acids long. CDR3 nucleotides: TGTGCCAGCAAGGGACAGGGGACGACTAATGAAAAACTGTTTTTT. Translation: CASKGQGTTNEKLFF.

This chain uses TRBV12-5 with TRBJ2-2; a weak D match, TRBD1 (5 bases). V was shortened by 4 bases and J by 3 bases, with 12 bases between the two germline ends. Germline lookup yields CDR1 LGHNT and CDR2 FRNRAP. The CDR3 has 15 amino acids. CDR3 DNA sequence: TGTGCTAGTGGTTCGATAGACAGCTACACCGGGGAGCTGTTTTTT. Encoded protein: CASGSIDSYTGELFF.

This clone was observed a handful of times. The chain links TRBV13 to TRBJ1-6, with TRBD1 as a possible D gene (6 bases). Trimming removed 5 bases at V and 4 bases at J, with 12 bases between. This CDR3 region has 15 residues. The germline V gene encodes CDR1 PRHDT and CDR2 FYEKMQ (reference sequence). Written as DNA, the CDR3 is TGTGCCAGCAGCCCCGGGACACCATATAATTCACCCCTCCACTTT. This gives the protein CASSPGTPYNSPLHF.

The V and J genes are TRBV12-5 and TRBJ2-3; 8 bases are shared with TRBD2. In germline, CDR1 is LGHNT, CDR2 FRNRAP. The CDR3 has 18 residues. Losses at the gene ends were 7 bases for V and 0 bases for J; bases not matched to a gene: 15. The CDR3 region is CASAPRSSGRTSTDTQYF. The CDR3 DNA reads as TGTGCTAGTGCCCCCAGGTCTAGCGGGCGCACTAGCACAGATACGCAGTATTTT.

CDR3 protein: CASRSGQDAYEQYF. The CDR3 DNA reads as TGTGCCAGCCGGTCGGGACAGGACGCCTACGAGCAGTACTTC. This sequence joins TRBV14 and TRBJ2-7; TRBD1 matches at 8 bases. The CDR3 length is 14 residues. V lost 8 bases and J lost 2; bases outside the gene matches: 8. The germline V gene has CDR1 SGHDN and CDR2 FVKESK.

About this clone itself: The same CDR3 arises from other DNA sequences in this sample as well. The V gene is TRBV10-2, the J gene TRBJ2-5; perhaps D is TRBD1 or TRBD2 (5 bases each). CDR1 is WSHSY, CDR2 SAAADI, per germline. This CDR3 region has 13 residues. The V gene lost 7 bases and the J gene lost 5 bases, with 14 bases spanning the gap. CDR3 amino acids: CASTVRGKETQYF. The CDR3 region has the DNA TGCGCCAGCACCGTGAGGGGAAAGGAGACCCAGTACTTC.

The rearrangement uses TRBV19 and TRBJ1-6; D not resolved. Germline V gene lookup returns CDR1 LNHDA and CDR2 SQIVND (reference sequence). Trimming took off 5 bases at V and 9 bases at J, with 8 bases between the two ends. The CDR3 is 12 residues long. The CDR3 protein is CASSLRGSPLHF. The CDR3 nucleotides are TGTGCCAGTAGTCTCCGGGGTTCACCCCTCCACTTT.

The J gene is TRBJ1-2, the V gene TRBV5-1, with TRBD1 matching over 10 bases. From germline, CDR1 is SGHRS and CDR2 YFSETQ. The CDR3 is 15 residues long. Trimming removed 4 bases from V and 4 bases from J; junction bases left unmatched: 7. In DNA, the CDR3 is TGCGCCAGCAGCGCCCCCGGGACAGGGGCCTATGGCTACACCTTC. Its translation: CASSAPGTGAYGYTF.